A selection of T cell receptor beta chains follows, all from one sample in a study of cytomegalovirus exposure and HLA in healthy donors. Some clones are missing from TCRdb's copy, which holds only in-frame ones; the method was immunoSEQ multiplex PCR. This sample has 150,000 to 200,000 clones, with approximately 85% found just once. Sequenced: PBMCs. These receptors originate from a man aged 18 to 35 in good health and CMV-seronegative. Each CDR3 is given with its conserved first and last residue. Each record gives: J gene, clone size, D gene, V gene, CDR3 DNA, CDR3 protein. The D gene is left open where the match is weak. Size is stated for part of the rows, as once, few or many counts, or as a class when the clone is expanded.

>TRBJ2-5|NA|NA|TRBV18
TGTGCCAGCTCACCAGGTAGAGAAGAGACCCAGTACTTC
CASSPGREETQYF
>TRBJ2-2|once|NA|TRBV5-6
TGTGCCAGCAGCTTGTTGGGGAACAGGGAAACCGGGGAGCTGTTTTTT
CASSLLGNRETGELFF
>TRBJ2-2|NA|TRBD2|TRBV28
TGTGCCAGCACCAGGGCGGGGGGAATGTGGAACACCGGGGAGCTGTTTTTT
CASTRAGGMWNTGELFF
>TRBJ2-2|NA|NA|TRBV10-3
TGTGCCATCTTGGCAGGGAACACCGGGGAGCTGTTTTTT
CAILAGNTGELFF
>TRBJ2-7|few|TRBD1|TRBV29-1
TGCAGCGCGAAAGACACAGGGGGCATCTACGAGCAGTACTTC
CSAKDTGGIYEQYF
>TRBJ2-7|NA|TRBD2|TRBV27
TGTGCCAGCAGTTTATCATTTCCTAGCGGGGGTTACGAGCAGTACTTC
CASSLSFPSGGYEQYF
>TRBJ2-3|NA|NA|TRBV10-2
TGCGCCAGCAGTGACCGCGCGGGGGCGTCCCTGGGCACAGATACGCAGTATTTT
CASSDRAGASLGTDTQYF
>TRBJ2-5|NA|NA|TRBV13
TGTGCCAGCAGCTTAATGTCGGTTACAGCCGCGCAAGAGACCCAGTACTTC
CASSLMSVTAAQETQYF
>TRBJ2-7|NA|NA|TRBV21-1
TGTGCCAGCTTTCAGAGACTAGCGGGAGGGAAAAGCTCCTACGAGCAGTACTTC
CASFQRLAGGKSSYEQYF
>TRBJ2-7|NA|TRBD1|TRBV19
TGTGCCAGTTCCGGGACAGGGTCAGGCGAGCAGTACTTC
CASSGTGSGEQYF
>TRBJ1-2|NA|TRBD1|TRBV7-2
TGTGCCAGCAGCAACACAGGGGTCGGGTATGGCTACACCTTC
CASSNTGVGYGYTF
>TRBJ2-2|once|TRBD1|TRBV7-9
TGTGCCAGCAGCACTAGTGGGACAGGGCGGACCGGGGAGCTGTTTTTT
CASSTSGTGRTGELFF
>TRBJ2-3|NA|TRBD2|TRBV14
TGTGCCAGCAGCCAAGTGGGACTAGCGAAAGATACGCAGTATTTT
CASSQVGLAKDTQYF
>TRBJ1-1|few|TRBD1|TRBV4-1
TGCGCCAGCAGCCAAGAACTGGAATTAACAGGGGAGGAGAGTGAAGCTTTCTTT
CASSQELELTGEESEAFF
>TRBJ2-6|NA|TRBD1|TRBV7-8
TGTGCCAGCAGCCCATACAGGGGGCGCTTGGCCAACGTCCTGACTTTC
CASSPYRGRLANVLTF
>TRBJ2-1|NA|TRBD2|TRBV14
TGTGCCAGCAGCTTACTAGCGGTCTCCTACAATGAGCAGTTCTTC
CASSLLAVSYNEQFF
>TRBJ2-1|NA|TRBD2|TRBV12-5
TGTGCTAGTGGTTTGGTACAGGGACTAGCGGGGAAGAGCTCCTACAATGAGCAGTTCTTC
CASGLVQGLAGKSSYNEQFF
>TRBJ1-5|NA|NA|TRBV6-6
TGTGCCAGCAGTCCTCGGGCCTCCACGGGATATCAGCCCCAGCATTTT
CASSPRASTGYQPQHF
>TRBJ1-1|once|NA|TRBV11-2
TGTGCCAGCAGCTTACAGGGAACTGAAGCTTTCTTT
CASSLQGTEAFF
>TRBJ1-4|NA|NA|TRBV9
TGTGCCAGCAGCGTAGGAGGCCTCACAACTAATGAAAAACTGTTTTTT
CASSVGGLTTNEKLFF
>TRBJ1-4|NA|TRBD1|TRBV18
TGTGCCAGCTCACCCGATCAGGGGGCCGATGAAAAACTGTTTTTT
CASSPDQGADEKLFF
>TRBJ2-3|once|TRBD1|TRBV12-5
TGTGCTAGTGGTTCAGGACAGGGCTCGACAGATACGCAGTATTTT
CASGSGQGSTDTQYF
>TRBJ2-7|NA|NA|TRBV7-2
TGTGCCAGCAGCTTAGTGGAGGGGTTATACGAGCAGTACTTC
CASSLVEGLYEQYF
>TRBJ2-3|NA|TRBD2|TRBV9
TGTGCCAGCAGCCCGACTAGCGGGAGGGCCGCAGATACGCAGTATTTT
CASSPTSGRAADTQYF
>TRBJ2-2|NA|TRBD2|TRBV5-1
TGCGCCAGCAGCGGACTAGCGGGGGGATCAAGGACCGGGGAGCTGTTTTTT
CASSGLAGGSRTGELFF
>TRBJ2-7|NA|NA|TRBV6-5
TGTGCCAGCAGAGAGGACACCGTCGGGGAGCAGTACTTC
CASREDTVGEQYF
>TRBJ1-3|NA|NA|TRBV5-1
TGCGCCAGCAGCCGTCAGGGGAACTCTGGAAACACCATATATTTT
CASSRQGNSGNTIYF
>TRBJ1-3|NA|NA|TRBV11-2
TGTGCCAGCAGCTTAGAAAGGCGGCAGTACAGGGCGAGCTCTGGAAACACCATATATTTT
CASSLERRQYRASSGNTIYF
>TRBJ1-3|NA|NA|TRBV7-2
TGTGCCAGCAGCGCTGGGGGACTCCGCATCAACTCTGGAAACACCATATATTTT
CASSAGGLRINSGNTIYF
>TRBJ1-2|NA|TRBD1|TRBV7-2
TGTGCCAGCATCTATTTGGACAGGGCATCGGACTATGGCTACACCTTC
CASIYLDRASDYGYTF
>TRBJ2-1|NA|NA|TRBV27
TGTGCCAGCACCCGCCCGGGGGGCAACAATGAGCAGTTCTTC
CASTRPGGNNEQFF
>TRBJ2-1|NA|NA|TRBV11-2
TGTGCCAGCAGCCCCTCGGGGATAGCCTACGCTGAGCAGTTCTTC
CASSPSGIAYAEQFF
>TRBJ1-1|NA|TRBD1|TRBV18
TGTGCCAGCTCAGTGAGGGACAGGCAGACTGAAGCTTTCTTT
CASSVRDRQTEAFF
>TRBJ1-5|NA|NA|TRBV7-2
TGTGCCAGCAGCCCAAGAACAGGACGGCGCAATCAGCCCCAGCATTTT
CASSPRTGRRNQPQHF
>TRBJ1-1|once|TRBD1|TRBV19
TGTGCCAGTAGTATCACAGGGGGCGTCACTGAAGCTTTCTTT
CASSITGGVTEAFF
>TRBJ2-7|few|TRBD2|TRBV15
TGTGCCACCAAAGAGACTAGCGGCTCCTACGAGCAGTACTTC
CATKETSGSYEQYF
>TRBJ1-1|NA|NA|TRBV7-2
TGTGCCAGCAGCCCAGGGGACGGGGACACTGAAGCTTTCTTT
CASSPGDGDTEAFF
>TRBJ2-3|NA|TRBD1|TRBV9
TGTGCCAGCAGCTCGCGAACGGGACAGAGCACAGATACGCAGTATTTT
CASSSRTGQSTDTQYF
>TRBJ2-3|few|NA|TRBV30
TGTGCCAGCACCGGGAGCCTCACAGATACGCAGTATTTT
CASTGSLTDTQYF
>TRBJ1-4|NA|NA|TRBV9
TGTGCCAGCAGCGAGTACTCCAGGCCAACTAATGAAAAACTGTTTTTT
CASSEYSRPTNEKLFF
>TRBJ1-1|few|NA|TRBV29-1
TGCAGCGTTGAGAGAGGCCGGGGGACTGAAGCTTTCTTT
CSVERGRGTEAFF
>TRBJ1-5|NA|NA|TRBV4-1
TGCGCCAGCAGCGCCGGTCACAGCAATCAGCCCCAGCATTTT
CASSAGHSNQPQHF
>TRBJ1-4|NA|NA|TRBV6-5
TGTGCCAGCAGCCACTCCGTGACTGGAGGTGAAAAACTGTTTTTT
CASSHSVTGGEKLFF
>TRBJ1-6|NA|NA|TRBV9
TGTGCCAGCTCGGCGGGATCCCCCAATTCACCCCTCCACTTT
CASSAGSPNSPLHF
>TRBJ1-1|NA|NA|TRBV6-1
TGTGCCAGCAGAAGGGGTGGCGGCACTGAAGCTTTCTTT
CASRRGGGTEAFF
>TRBJ2-7|once|NA|TRBV28
TGTGCCAGCAGTTCCCCCTCCTTAGCGGCCTCCTACGAGCAGTACTTC
CASSSPSLAASYEQYF
>TRBJ2-3|once|NA|TRBV28
TGTGCCGCGACCACCCTCGGGGGGCTTACAGATACGCAGTATTTT
CAATTLGGLTDTQYF
>TRBJ2-2|NA|NA|TRBV6-1
TGCGCCAGCCGAGAAGGGAGAGGGGAGCTGTTTTTT
CASREGRGELFF
>TRBJ2-3|NA|TRBD1|TRBV6-1
TGTGCCAGCAGGCAGGACAGGGGGGGCACAGATACGCAGTATTTT
CASRQDRGGTDTQYF
>TRBJ2-4|NA|NA|TRBV29-1
TGCAGCGCCCTGGGAGGTCCGAACATTCAGTACTTC
CSALGGPNIQYF
>TRBJ1-3|NA|TRBD1|TRBV5-4
TGTGCCAGCAAGCTAGGGGGCTCGGGAAACACCATATATTTT
CASKLGGSGNTIYF
>TRBJ2-7|few|TRBD1|TRBV28
TGTGCCAGCAGGCGTGGACAGGCCTACGAGCAGTACTTC
CASRRGQAYEQYF